The 24 T cell receptor beta chains presented below share a single source sample, sequenced in a study of OX40 agonist ivuxolimab in advanced cancers. Method: immunoSEQ multiplex PCR; TCRdb's copy keeps in-frame clones and lacks some. Among about 35,000 clones listed, about nine tenths were seen once. Here the sequenced sample was CD4+ or CD8+ T cells sorted from blood, taken in a trial of the OX40 agonist ivuxolimab. Every receptor here comes from an adult with an advanced solid tumor such as melanoma, head and neck, liver or kidney cancer.

The genes are TRBV4-1 and TRBJ2-7; a possible D gene is TRBD2 (5 bases). The CDR3 has 15 residues. The germline CDR1 and CDR2 sequences are MGHRA and YSYEKL. The V and J ends lost 0 bases and 4 bases respectively, with 13 bases between them. CDR3 residues: CASSQDRLAPYEQYF. The CDR3, as DNA: TGCGCCAGCAGCCAAGACAGGCTAGCCCCTTACGAGCAGTACTTC.

This chain links TRBV28 with TRBJ1-5; D unresolved. The germline CDR1 and CDR2 sequences are MDHEN and SYDVKM. CDR3 length: 13 residues. With 6 bases removed from V and 2 bases from J, the gap between germline ends came to 8 bases. CDR3 coding DNA: TGTGCCAGCAGGGAGATTGGCAATCAGCCCCAGCATTTT. Amino acids: CASREIGNQPQHF.

This clone was found once. J is TRBJ2-5 and V is TRBV27, with TRBD1 matching 7 bases. Germline assignment: CDR1 MNHEY and CDR2 SMNVEV (reference sequence). V was clipped by 4 bases and J by 11 bases; unmatched bases: 19. The CDR3 is made up of 16 amino acids. As DNA, the CDR3 is TGTGCCAGCAGTTCCCATGCCGGGACAGCCCCTAGGGAGCAGTACTTC. It encodes CASSSHAGTAPREQYF.

V is TRBV6-6 and J is TRBJ1-1; a weak D match, TRBD1 (6 bases). Germline loops: CDR1 MNHNY, CDR2 SVGAGI (reference sequence). The CDR3 contains 13 residues. The V end was cut by 6 bases, the J end by 11 bases, with 19 bases between. The CDR3 is CASSPSGQSIAFF. The CDR3 DNA sequence: TGTGCCAGCAGCCCTTCCGGACAGAGCATTGCTTTCTTT.

Only a few counts were recorded for this clone. The rearrangement links TRBV4-1 to TRBJ2-7; D gene unclear. The germline CDR1 and CDR2 sequences are MGHRA and YSYEKL. The V end lost 1 base, the J end lost 5 bases, and 15 bases lay between the germline ends. The length of the CDR3 is 15 residues. Here the CDR3 DNA reads TGCGCCAGCAGCCAAGTGCCTAGTGCCTTAGACGAGCAGTACTTC. Protein product: CASSQVPSALDEQYF.

This rearrangement joins TRBV6-5 to TRBJ2-5, with a weak D call TRBD2 (5 bases). Trimming shortened V by 10 bases and J by 5 bases, and 8 bases separated the two germline ends. This CDR3 is 10 amino acids long. Germline-derived CDR1 and CDR2 are MNHEY and SVGAGI. In DNA, the CDR3 is TGTGCCACCCGGAGGGAGACCCAGTACTTC. This codes for CATRRETQYF.

CDR3 in amino acids: CASSVQNTGELFF. DNA of the CDR3: TGTGCCAGCAGTGTTCAGAACACCGGGGAGCTGTTTTTT. The chain uses TRBV6-4 and TRBJ2-2; D is undetermined. This CDR3 is built from 13 residues. Trimming took off 4 bases at V and 1 base at J, with 4 bases between the two ends. The germline V gene has CDR1 MRHNA and CDR2 SNTAGT.

The chain couples TRBV4-1 to TRBJ2-1; D may match TRBD1 or TRBD2 (5 bases each). Germline V gene sequence: CDR1 MGHRA, CDR2 YSYEKL. V was pared by 1 base and J by 8 bases, with 9 bases between. CDR3 size: 13 residues. The CDR3 protein is CASSQALGHEQFF. The CDR3 nucleotides read TGCGCCAGCAGCCAAGCGCTGGGACATGAGCAGTTCTTC.

J is TRBJ2-7 and V is TRBV5-1; D might be TRBD1 (8 bases). There are 14 residues in the CDR3. The germline V gene encodes CDR1 SGHRS and CDR2 YFSETQ. V was shortened by 3 bases and J by 2 bases, with 12 bases between the two germline ends. The CDR3 sequence is CASSWEGQAYEQYF. The CDR3 DNA follows: TGCGCCAGCAGCTGGGAGGGACAGGCCTACGAGCAGTACTTC.

V usage is TRBV9 and J usage is TRBJ2-1; 9 positions agree with TRBD2. Germline V CDR1 and CDR2: SGDLS, YYNGEE. This CDR3 spans 16 amino acids. The J segment lost 3 bases and the V segment lost 6 bases, leaving 10 bases of the junction unmatched. CDR3 in DNA: TGTGCCAGCATCCCGACCTCTAGCGGGAACTACAATGAGCAGTTCTTC. It encodes CASIPTSSGNYNEQFF.

This chain links TRBV27 with TRBJ2-7; D unresolved. Germline V gene lookup returns CDR1 MNHEY and CDR2 SMNVEV (reference sequence). This CDR3 contains 15 residues. V dropped 5 bases and J dropped 5 bases, with 19 bases sitting between them. CDR3 region: CASSHLPLGRDEQYF. The CDR3 DNA reads TGTGCCAGCAGTCACTTACCGCTGGGTCGCGACGAGCAGTACTTC.

The V and J genes are TRBV4-2 and TRBJ2-3, with D possibly matching TRBD2 (6 bases). The CDR3 contains 16 residues. Looked up from germline, CDR1 is LGHNA and CDR2 is YNFKEQ. Trimming cost V 0 bases and J 2 bases, with 12 bases left between them. CDR3 protein: CASSQDEGTATDTQYF. The CDR3, as DNA: TGTGCCAGCAGCCAAGATGAGGGGACTGCCACAGATACGCAGTATTTT.

The chain carries TRBV29-1 and TRBJ1-1, with 7 bases fitting TRBD1. This CDR3 has 16 residues. With 5 bases clipped from V and 2 bases from J, the junction kept 14 bases outside the gene matches. CDR1 is SQVTM, CDR2 ANQGSEA, per germline. In nucleotides, the CDR3 is TGCAGCGTTACAAGGGGGCTTCAAACGTATAACACTGAAGCTTTCTTT. Residues: CSVTRGLQTYNTEAFF.

The CDR3 region has the DNA TGTGCCAGCAGGGCGACTAGCGGAGGGACCGGGGAGCTGTTTTTT. It specifies CASRATSGGTGELFF. V and J are TRBV9 and TRBJ2-2; 9 nucleotides agree with TRBD2. CDR1 and CDR2 from the germline V gene are SGDLS and YYNGEE. The CDR3 is 15 residues long. With V trimmed by 5 bases and J by 5 bases, 7 bases remained unmatched.

This chain uses TRBV6-5 with TRBJ1-5, with 8 bases aligning to TRBD1. V gave up 6 bases and J gave up 5 bases; unmatched junction bases: 6. The CDR3 contains 14 residues. Germline CDR1 reads MNHEY; CDR2 reads SVGAGI. The CDR3 sequence: CASRSGGPYQPQHF. Written as DNA, the CDR3 is TGTGCCAGCAGGTCAGGGGGCCCCTATCAGCCCCAGCATTTT.

This clone was seen once. CDR3 in amino acids: CASSLEHHYEQYF. The CDR3 bases are TGTGCCAGCAGCTTAGAACACCACTACGAGCAGTACTTC. The chain is built from TRBV7-6 and TRBJ2-7; D not certain. V was trimmed by 1 base and J by 3 bases, leaving 7 bases between them. CDR1 SGHVS and CDR2 FNYEAQ come from the germline V gene. This CDR3 contains 13 residues.

The gene calls are TRBV4-3 and TRBJ2-7, with TRBD2 identical over 10 bases. CDR3 size: 17 residues. Trimming removed 1 base from V and 1 base from J; junction bases left unmatched: 7. Germline-derived CDR1 and CDR2 are LGHNA and YSLEER. The CDR3 coding sequence is TGCGCCAGCAGCCAAGGGGTAGCGGGAGGAGGGTCCTACGAGCAGTACTTC. Translated: CASSQGVAGGGSYEQYF.

The rearrangement joins TRBV9 to TRBJ2-2; D uncertain. CDR3 size: 15 residues. Germline V gene sequence: CDR1 SGDLS, CDR2 YYNGEE. Trimming took off 0 bases at V and 4 bases at J, with 10 bases between the two ends. The CDR3 reads CASSVAGAGTGELFF. The CDR3 coding sequence is TGTGCCAGCAGCGTAGCCGGAGCTGGCACCGGGGAGCTGTTTTTT.

V is TRBV6-5 and J is TRBJ1-2; D is perhaps TRBD1 (6 bases). The germline V gene encodes CDR1 MNHEY and CDR2 SVGAGI. V dropped 0 bases and J dropped 1 base, with 9 bases sitting between them. The CDR3 has 15 amino acids. CDR3 sequence: CASSYSGQFNYGYTF. The CDR3 DNA sequence: TGTGCCAGCAGTTACTCTGGACAGTTTAACTATGGCTACACCTTC.

This chain connects TRBV14 to TRBJ2-7, with 8 bases fitting TRBD1. V was clipped by 0 bases and J by 5 bases; unmatched bases: 6. In germline, CDR1 is SGHDN, CDR2 FVKESK. This CDR3 is 15 amino acids long. The CDR3 here is CASSQEDRGVDEQYF. The CDR3, as DNA: TGTGCCAGCAGCCAAGAAGACAGGGGAGTGGACGAGCAGTACTTC.

This sequence joins TRBV5-6 and TRBJ2-7; D not certain. The length of the CDR3 is 12 residues. Germline V lookup: CDR1 SGHDT, CDR2 YYEEEE. V lost 0 bases, J lost 4 bases, and 5 bases lay in between. CDR3 sequence reads: CASSLEGYEQYF. The DNA for the CDR3 is TGTGCCAGCAGCTTGGAAGGGTACGAGCAGTACTTC.

The chain couples TRBV2 to TRBJ1-2; no clear D gene. The CDR3 contains 14 residues. Trimming took off 8 bases at V and 4 bases at J, with 17 bases between the two ends. Per the germline V gene, CDR1 is SNHLY and CDR2 is FYNNEI. CDR3: CASSDRPNGYGYTF. The CDR3 bases are TGTGCCAGCTCAGATAGGCCCAACGGCTATGGCTACACCTTC.

The chain carries TRBV4-3 and TRBJ2-7; 8 bases fit TRBD2. Germline CDR1 is LGHNA and CDR2 is YSLEER. The CDR3 runs 16 residues. The J segment lost 9 bases and the V segment lost 1 base, leaving 14 bases of the junction unmatched. CDR3 loop: CASSQGNSGTRSGQYF. CDR3 coding DNA: TGCGCCAGCAGCCAAGGTAATAGCGGGACGCGGAGCGGGCAGTACTTC.

The rearrangement links TRBV18 to TRBJ1-5; 8 bases map to TRBD1. Germline V gives CDR1 KGHSH, CDR2 LQKENI. The CDR3 is 14 amino acids. V dropped 4 bases and J dropped 6; count of bases not matched to a gene: 5. The CDR3 region is CASSLGQGVQPQHF. DNA of the CDR3: TGTGCCAGCTCACTTGGACAGGGCGTTCAGCCCCAGCATTTT.